A selection of T cell receptor beta chains follows, all from one sample in a study of cytomegalovirus exposure and HLA in healthy donors. Sequencing was performed with immunoSEQ multiplex PCR; in TCRdb, only in-frame clones are kept and a portion is missing. Among fewer than 150,000 clones listed, approximately 67% were seen once. Material: PBMCs. These TCRs come from a man aged 18 to 30 in good health and CMV-seropositive. CDR3s include the opening cysteine and the closing phenylalanine or tryptophan. Fields, in order: V gene, J gene, clone size, D gene, CDR3 protein, CDR3 DNA. D genes are given only for firm matches. Size is omitted from some rows. Given values are once, few, many or a class for expanded clones.

V: TRBV28; J: TRBJ2-7; size: .; D: TRBD2; CDR3: CASSLSAGAYEQYF; DNA: TGTGCCAGCAGTTTATCAGCGGGGGCCTACGAGCAGTACTTC
V: TRBV5-4; J: TRBJ2-2; size: .; D: .; CDR3: CASRQGIETGELFF; DNA: TGTGCCAGCAGACAGGGAATAGAGACCGGGGAGCTGTTTTTT
V: TRBV18; J: TRBJ1-5; size: .; D: TRBD1; CDR3: CASSPTGDGNQPQHF; DNA: TGTGCCAGCTCACCAACAGGGGACGGCAATCAGCCCCAGCATTTT
V: TRBV27; J: TRBJ1-4; size: .; D: .; CDR3: CASSLGPQNEKLFF; DNA: TGTGCCAGCAGTTTGGGGCCGCAAAATGAAAAACTGTTTTTT
V: TRBV29-1; J: TRBJ1-2; size: few; D: TRBD1; CDR3: CSVLKGTGMDYGYTF; DNA: TGCAGCGTTCTAAAGGGGACAGGGATGGACTATGGCTACACCTTC
V: TRBV18; J: TRBJ1-3; size: .; D: TRBD1; CDR3: CASSPLSLGQGVIYF; DNA: TGTGCCAGCTCACCACTGAGCCTTGGACAGGGCGTCATATATTTT
V: TRBV5-4; J: TRBJ1-2; size: few; D: .; CDR3: CASSLGGGLYGYTF; DNA: TGTGCCAGCAGCTTGGGGGGGGGCCTCTATGGCTACACCTTC
V: TRBV6-6; J: TRBJ1-5; size: .; D: .; CDR3: CASVAGGNQPQHF; DNA: TGTGCCAGCGTCGCCGGGGGGAATCAGCCCCAGCATTTT
V: TRBV5-1; J: TRBJ2-3; size: .; D: TRBD2; CDR3: CASSFRTSGGAADTQYF; DNA: TGCGCCAGCAGCTTCCGGACTAGCGGGGGGGCCGCAGATACGCAGTATTTT
V: TRBV6-6; J: TRBJ1-5; size: .; D: .; CDR3: CASSYYRHPGLDPQHF; DNA: TGTGCCAGCAGTTACTACCGTCACCCGGGATTGGATCCCCAGCATTTT
V: TRBV4-1; J: TRBJ1-4; size: .; D: TRBD1; CDR3: CASSQGMDREDEKLFF; DNA: TGCGCCAGCAGCCAAGGAATGGACAGGGAGGATGAAAAACTGTTTTTT
V: TRBV5-6; J: TRBJ1-2; size: .; D: TRBD1; CDR3: CASSLGLTGDYGYTF; DNA: TGTGCCAGCAGCTTGGGATTGACAGGGGACTATGGCTACACCTTC
V: TRBV6-4; J: TRBJ1-1; size: .; D: .; CDR3: CASRPTGNTEAFF; DNA: TGTGCCAGCAGACCGACAGGGAACACTGAAGCTTTCTTT
V: TRBV5-1; J: TRBJ2-4; size: .; D: TRBD1; CDR3: CASSLGSGGELGDIQYF; DNA: TGCGCCAGCAGCTTGGGGTCAGGGGGCGAATTGGGGGACATTCAGTACTTC
V: TRBV4-1; J: TRBJ2-7; size: .; D: .; CDR3: CASSPTGQGNYEQYF; DNA: TGCGCCAGCAGCCCCACGGGGCAGGGGAACTACGAGCAGTACTTC
V: TRBV6-5; J: TRBJ1-2; size: .; D: TRBD1; CDR3: CAEGGTGGKGYTF; DNA: TGTGCAGAGGGGGGGACAGGGGGCAAAGGCTACACCTTC
V: TRBV2; J: TRBJ2-5; size: .; D: TRBD2; CDR3: CASSEGTSRLLYF; DNA: TGTGCCAGCAGTGAAGGGACTAGTCGTCTACTGTACTTC
V: TRBV30; J: TRBJ2-5; size: .; D: TRBD2; CDR3: CAWRTSRETQYF; DNA: TGTGCCTGGAGGACTAGCCGGGAGACCCAGTACTTC
V: TRBV4-1; J: TRBJ1-2; size: .; D: TRBD1; CDR3: CASSQVGTGNYGYTF; DNA: TGCGCCAGCAGCCAAGTGGGGACAGGGAACTATGGCTACACCTTC
V: TRBV28; J: TRBJ1-5; size: .; D: .; CDR3: CASSQSQEPQHF; DNA: TGTGCCAGCTCCCAGAGCCAGGAGCCCCAGCATTTT
V: TRBV5-1; J: TRBJ1-4; size: .; D: TRBD1; CDR3: CASSFSSGGGEKLFF; DNA: TGCGCCAGCAGCTTTTCATCAGGGGGCGGGGAAAAACTGTTTTTT
V: TRBV6-1; J: TRBJ2-7; size: .; D: .; CDR3: CASSVFLLYEQYF; DNA: TGTGCCAGCAGTGTCTTCCTACTCTACGAGCAGTACTTC